This T cell receptor (beta chain) was captured in a study of tumor-infiltrating lymphocytes in primary liver carcinoma. Study as a whole: Samples returned roughly 3.65 to 7.5 million productive TCRbeta reads, a yield that was similar across tissue types.

This clonotype has just a few counts. The ends lost 5 bases at V and 6 bases at J; junction bases unmatched: 10. The germline gives CDR1 SGHTA, CDR2 FQGNSA. The CDR3 is 16 amino acids. A constant-region primer served to make TCR beta cDNA from approximately 490 ng total RNA. TCR beta libraries came from three nested multiplex PCR rounds using slightly modified ARM-PCR. Primers for the first two PCR rounds were TRBV1-TRBV30 forward primers and a C-beta reverse primer (10 cycles per round). TCRdb independently ran MiXCR on the multiplex PCR reads; one entry per CDR3 protein. The sample carries 40,000 to 55,000 distinct CDR3 sequences, less than 85% recorded once. Co-extraction of both nucleic acids (RNA and DNA) used roughly 18-32 mg of unsorted bulk tissue.

J is TRBJ2-2 and V is TRBV7-2; 9 bases are shared with TRBD2. The sample comprised liver tumor tissue from sampling region 5. Stated subset: tumor region T5, tumor centre. The sequence was collected from a man in his forties with primary liver carcinoma and hepatitis B virus infection. CDR3 sequence reads: CASSGYSGRGAGELFF. In DNA form, the CDR3 reads TGTGCCAGCAGCGGCTATAGCGGGAGAGGGGCCGGGGAGCTGTTTTTT.